This T cell receptor (beta chain) was profiled in a study of shared clonotypes between healthy human individuals. As for this clone: What it binds is not known.

Study outcomes and limitations: A generally larger estimated richness was seen in naive subsets than in memory subsets.

With 0 bases clipped from V and 7 bases from J, the junction kept 9 bases outside the gene matches. Germline V lookup: CDR1 ENHRY, CDR2 SYGVKD. The length of the CDR3 is 16 residues. Libraries were prepared by immunoSEQ multiplex PCR; TCRdb keeps only in-frame clonotypes and omits some of them. The sample carries about 1.5 million clones, under 99% recorded once. The source material was naive CD4+ T cells sorted from blood. The subset denotes: CD45RA+ positively selected. The chain has TRBV10-3 and TRBJ2-1; the match to TRBD2 covers 7 bases. This clonotype was sampled from a man aged 25-45 years in good health. The CDR3 reads CAISESREGISNEQFF. CDR3 in DNA: TGTGCCATCAGTGAGTCGAGGGAGGGTATAAGTAATGAGCAGTTCTTC.